A single sample gave rise to the 31 T cell receptor beta chains below, sequenced in a study of blood T cells in healthy people across ages. Next came a second PCR, run for about 6 to 12 cycles, which used a sample-barcoded 5' primer along with a J-beta primer mix. TCRdb used MiXCR to reprocess the 5' RACE reads, holding one entry per CDR3 protein. The sample holds 700,000 or so distinct CDR3 sequences, 20% to 25% seen once. Sequenced sample: blood. The receptors derive from a man aged 65 to 79 in good health.

The J gene is TRBJ2-7, the V gene TRBV12-3 or TRBV12-4; D gene ambiguous. CDR3 length equals 14 residues. The CDR3 DNA reads as TGTGCCAGCAGTTTATCTCCCCTTTCGGACGAGCAGCCCGTC. Protein sequence: CASSLSPLSDEQPV.

The rearrangement uses TRBV29-1 and TRBJ2-5; TRBD1 might be the D (6 bases). The V end lost 6 bases, the J end lost 9 bases, and 11 bases lay between the germline ends. There are 10 residues in the CDR3. CDR1 SQVTM and CDR2 ANQGSEA come from the germline V gene. The CDR3 sequence is CSVGEGAQYF. CDR3 nucleotides: TGCAGCGTCGGCGAGGGGGCCCAGTACTTC.

Comments on this clonotype: Because the CDR3's place on the DNA is in doubt, the DNA is left out and the CDR3 is given as listed by TCRdb. The chain carries TRBV21-1 and TRBJ2-1; the table names TRBD2, a call not compared with the DNA. TRBV21-1 is a pseudogene locus. The CDR3 numbers 18 amino acids, ends counted. CDR3 loop: CACGVAGGTVSSYNEQFF.

This clonotype has only a few counts. The chain recombines TRBV10-3 with TRBJ2-1; 7 nucleotides agree with TRBD2. The germline CDR1 and CDR2 sequences are ENHRY and SYGVKD. After removal of 9 bases from V and 7 bases from J, the junction contained 9 bases not matched to a gene. This CDR3 has 13 residues. The chain's CDR3 is CAMGGSNINEQFF. The CDR3 bases are TGTGCCATGGGCGGGAGCAACATAAATGAGCAGTTCTTC.

This chain connects TRBV7-8 to TRBJ2-3; D unresolved. This CDR3 spans 15 amino acids. Germline values: CDR1 SGHVS, CDR2 FQNEAQ. V lost 1 base and J lost 2, with 10 bases in between. The CDR3 coding sequence is TGTGCCAGCAGCTTAGGAGGCGGATACACAGATACGCAGTATTTT. Its translation is CASSLGGGYTDTQYF. The entire variable domain, with the rest obtained from reference TRBV7-8 and TRBJ2-3, is as follows: GAGVSQSPRYKVAKRGQDVALRCDPISGHVSLFWYQQALGQGPEFLTYFQNEAQLDKSGLPSDRFFAERPEGSVSTLKIQRTQQEDSAVYLCASSLGGGYTDTQYFGPGTRLTVL.

This clonotype was observed a handful of times. The V call is TRBV7-2, the J call TRBJ1-5; 9 positions match TRBD1. The trim removed 3 bases at V and 7 bases at J, leaving 7 bases unmatched. The germline V gene encodes CDR1 SGHTA and CDR2 FQGNSA. The CDR3 has 15 amino acids. The CDR3 protein is CASSLTGGNGQPQHF. The CDR3 region has the DNA TGTGCCAGCAGCTTGACAGGGGGAAACGGACAGCCCCAGCATTTT.

The sample holds one count of this clonotype. The chain employs TRBV12-3 or TRBV12-4 and TRBJ2-3; 7 nucleotides match TRBD2. CDR3 length: 14 residues. J lost 8 bases, V lost 4 bases, and 9 bases had no gene match. The DNA for the CDR3 is TGTGCCAGCAGTTCTGGACTAGATCTGTCTACGCAGTATTTT. Translating it yields CASSSGLDLSTQYF.

The rearrangement joins TRBV7-9 to TRBJ1-1; D is ambiguous. The CDR3 sequence is 11 residues long. Germline V gene lookup returns CDR1 SEHNR and CDR2 FQNEAQ (reference sequence). CDR3 bases: TGTACAAAGGGAATACCAACTGAAGCTTTCTTT. Protein product: CTKGIPTEAFF.

V usage is TRBV28 and J usage is TRBJ1-2; TRBD1 is a possible D gene (6 bases). Germline values: CDR1 MDHEN, CDR2 SYDVKM. This CDR3 has 14 amino acids. V was trimmed by 0 bases and J by 7 bases, leaving 12 bases between them. CDR3 protein: CASSLWGTSVGYTF. The DNA for the CDR3 is TGTGCCAGCAGTTTATGGGGGACAAGTGTTGGCTACACCTTC.

This clonotype came up many times. The gene calls are TRBV29-1 and TRBJ2-3; 7 bases are a match to TRBD1. Trimming removed 4 bases from V and 8 bases from J; junction bases left unmatched: 3. CDR3 length: 11 residues. The germline CDR1 and CDR2 sequences are SQVTM and ANQGSEA. This CDR3 is CSVGSGGTQYF. The CDR3 DNA sequence: TGCAGCGTTGGGTCAGGGGGTACGCAGTATTTT.

This clonotype was seen ten or more times. This chain uses TRBV10-3 with TRBJ1-6; D ambiguous. The CDR3 spans 12 residues. Trimming cost V 4 bases and J 7 bases, with 5 bases left between them. Germline CDR1 ENHRY, CDR2 SYGVKD. CDR3 coding DNA: TGTGCCATCAGTGTCGGGAATTCACCCCTCCACTTT. It encodes CAISVGNSPLHF.

This clonotype occurred a few times. The chain links TRBV18 to TRBJ1-4; no firm D call. Germline V gene sequence: CDR1 KGHSH, CDR2 LQKENI. Between the trimmed V and J ends, which lost 3 bases and 5 bases, there was a span of 7 bases. The CDR3 is 13 residues long. CDR3 region: CASSPVGNEKLFF. Here the CDR3 DNA reads TGTGCCAGCTCACCGGTAGGGAATGAAAAACTGTTTTTT.

The chain uses TRBV20-1 and TRBJ2-3, with D possibly called TRBD1 or TRBD2 (5 bases each). CDR1 and CDR2 from the germline V gene are DFQATT and SNEGSKA (reference sequence). V lost 0 bases and J lost 6, with 10 bases in between. CDR3 length equals 13 residues. CDR3 bases: TGCAGTGCTAGAGAGGGACCTACCGATACGCAGTATTTT. Translating gives CSAREGPTDTQYF.

V and J are TRBV29-1 and TRBJ2-5; D may be TRBD1 (6 bases). The DNA matches TRBJ2-7 better at its end, which makes the J call doubtful. CDR3 length: 13 residues. Germline loops: CDR1 SQVTM, CDR2 ANQGSEA. Here the CDR3 reads CSVLSGTQYEQYF. The CDR3 nucleotides read TGCAGCGTTCTGTCCGGGACACAATACGAGCAGTACTTC.

The CDR3 reads CASRDISTDTQYF. The CDR3 DNA follows: TGTGCCAGCAGGGACATAAGCACAGATACGCAGTATTTT. The chain is built from TRBV28 and TRBJ2-3; TRBD1 might be the D (5 bases). Germline assignment: CDR1 MDHEN and CDR2 SYDVKM. Between the trimmed V and J ends, which lost 6 bases and 0 bases, there was a span of 7 bases. The CDR3 has 13 residues.

V and J are TRBV19 and TRBJ2-6; D unclear. CDR3 length equals 16 residues. Germline CDR1 and CDR2: LNHDA and SQIVND (reference sequence). Trimming left V 3 bases short and J 0 bases short, with 9 bases between. The CDR3 here is CASSIRLNSGANVLTF. The CDR3, as DNA: TGTGCCAGTAGTATCCGACTGAACTCTGGGGCCAACGTCCTGACTTTC.

V usage is TRBV29-1 and J usage is TRBJ1-1, with no clear D. The CDR3 has 14 residues. The ends were cut back, 3 bases at V and 0 bases at J, with 11 bases in the middle. The germline gives CDR1 SQVTM, CDR2 ANQGSEA. CDR3 residues: CSVDEAGMNTEAFF. CDR3 sequence (DNA): TGCAGCGTTGATGAGGCAGGAATGAACACTGAAGCTTTCTTT.

This clonotype was detected only a few times. This chain connects TRBV29-1 to TRBJ1-4, with 9 bases that match TRBD1. The CDR3 has 15 residues. Germline V gene sequence: CDR1 SQVTM, CDR2 ANQGSEA. Trimming removed 5 bases from V and 8 bases from J; junction bases left unmatched: 12. The chain's CDR3 is CSVTLGTGTREKLFF. As DNA, the CDR3 is TGCAGCGTTACCCTGGGGACAGGGACGAGGGAAAAACTGTTTTTT.

CDR3 sequence: CASSLAGPKAADTQYF. The CDR3 bases are TGTGCCAGCAGCTTGGCTGGACCTAAAGCGGCAGATACGCAGTATTTT. This chain joins TRBV7-3 and TRBJ2-3, with a tentative D call TRBD2 (5 bases). Trimming removed 3 bases at V and 4 bases at J, with 17 bases between. The CDR3 has 16 residues. CDR1 is SGHTA and CDR2 is FQGTGA in the germline V gene.

This chain uses TRBV6-5 with TRBJ2-1, with 13 nucleotides matching TRBD2. V was clipped by 5 bases and J by 7 bases; unmatched bases: 11. From germline, CDR1 is MNHEY and CDR2 SVGAGI. This CDR3 region has 17 residues. This CDR3 is CASSHAGGLAGHNEQFF. Written as DNA, the CDR3 is TGTGCCAGCAGTCACGCAGGGGGACTAGCGGGGCATAATGAGCAGTTCTTC.

This chain joins TRBV20-1 and TRBJ2-1, with TRBD2 matching over 10 bases. Germline V CDR1 and CDR2: DFQATT, SNEGSKA (reference sequence). The CDR3 has 16 amino acids. V lost 0 bases and J lost 5; bases outside the gene matches: 7. Written as DNA, the CDR3 is TGCAGTGCTAGAGATCCTTTTGGGACTAGCGACAATGAGCAGTTCTTC. Its protein is CSARDPFGTSDNEQFF.

The chain couples TRBV5-1 to TRBJ1-4; D is possibly TRBD1 (5 bases). This CDR3 has 14 residues. Germline assignment: CDR1 SGHRS and CDR2 YFSETQ. The V end lost 3 bases, the J end lost 4 bases, and 10 bases lay between the germline ends. The CDR3 sequence: CASSWDFHNEKLFF. The CDR3, as DNA: TGCGCCAGCAGCTGGGACTTTCATAATGAAAAACTGTTTTTT.

There are a few counts of this clonotype. At one end the junction does not follow the germline gene, possibly because of a read error. CDR3 DNA sequence: TGTACCACCAAGAGTGGCCACAATGAGCAGTTCTTC. Translated: CTTKSGHNEQFF. J is TRBJ2-1 and V is TRBV24-1; no clear D gene. This CDR3 region has 12 residues. Germline V gene data show CDR1 as KGHDR and CDR2 as SFDVKD.

This clonotype was recorded a few times. The rearrangement joins TRBV20-1 to TRBJ2-5; the D gene is possibly TRBD2 (6 bases). The CDR3 covers 12 residues. Germline assignment: CDR1 DFQATT and CDR2 SNEGSKA (reference sequence). Between the trimmed V and J ends, which lost 3 bases and 5 bases, there was a span of 10 bases. Here the CDR3 reads CSARASVETQYF. In DNA form, the CDR3 reads TGCAGTGCTAGGGCTAGCGTGGAGACCCAGTACTTC.

A few counts support this clonotype. As DNA, the CDR3 is TGTGCCAGCAGTTTAAGCGGGGGGATCACAGATACGCAGTATTTT. This codes for CASSLSGGITDTQYF. The rearrangement links TRBV12-3 or TRBV12-4 to TRBJ2-3, with TRBD2 identical over 9 bases. J gave up 2 bases and V 2 bases, and 2 bases lay outside the gene matches. This CDR3 spans 15 amino acids.

The genes are TRBV12-3 or TRBV12-4 and TRBJ1-3; D perhaps matches TRBD1 (5 bases). V was shortened by 3 bases and J by 2 bases, with 14 bases between the two germline ends. This CDR3 comprises 16 residues. In DNA form, the CDR3 reads TGTGCCAGCAGTTTTTCAGGGAATTTGGCTGGAAACACCATATATTTT. Translating it yields CASSFSGNLAGNTIYF.

This clonotype was counted only a few times. The rearrangement links TRBV6-2 or TRBV6-3 to TRBJ2-1, with TRBD2 identical over 14 bases. The V and J ends lost 5 bases and 4 bases, in that order; junction bases with no gene match: 10. CDR1 is MNHEY and CDR2 is SVGEGT in the germline V gene. CDR3 length equals 18 residues. The CDR3 is CASSPGLAGATVYNEQFF. CDR3 DNA: TGTGCCAGCAGTCCGGGACTAGCGGGAGCCACGGTTTACAATGAGCAGTTCTTC.

This clonotype is a singleton in its sample. This chain uses TRBV18 with TRBJ1-3; 10 bases align to TRBD1. Germline loops: CDR1 KGHSH, CDR2 LQKENI. The CDR3 extends over 14 amino acids. J lost 4 bases, V lost 8 bases, and 5 bases had no gene match. CDR3 nucleotides: TGTGCCAGCGATGACAGGGGGCGAGGAAACACCATATATTTT. Protein sequence: CASDDRGRGNTIYF.

The chain joins TRBV28 to TRBJ2-2; D gene ambiguous. The CDR3 runs to 13 residues. Trimming left V 9 bases short and J 8 bases short, with 16 bases between. Germline CDR1 MDHEN, CDR2 SYDVKM. The CDR3 protein is CASLRRSFGELFF. As DNA, the CDR3 is TGTGCCAGTCTCAGGCGGTCTTTTGGGGAGCTGTTTTTT.

This clonotype was counted between two and nine times. The chain employs TRBV5-1 and TRBJ2-7, with 9 nucleotides matching TRBD1. The last part of the DNA fits TRBJ2-1 better; the J call may be wrong. This CDR3 spans 15 amino acids. The germline CDR1 and CDR2 sequences are SGHRS and YFSETQ. CDR3 DNA: TGCGCCAGCAGCCCCGGGACAGGGCATCGAGACGAGCAGTTCTTC. This translates into CASSPGTGHRDEQFF.

V and J are TRBV20-1 and TRBJ2-6; 10 nucleotides align to TRBD1. V shed 3 bases and J 2 bases; nucleotides not matched to a gene: 1. Germline lookup yields CDR1 DFQATT and CDR2 SNEGSKA (reference sequence). The CDR3 sequence is 15 residues long. CDR3 DNA sequence: TGCAGTGCTAGGGACAGGGGGACTGGGGCCAACGTCCTGACTTTC. It codes for CSARDRGTGANVLTF.